These 11 T cell receptor beta chains came from one sample sequenced in a study of shared T cell receptors in the human thymus. Profiling relied on immunoSEQ multiplex PCR, and the TCRdb table lists in-frame clones only, not all of them. The sample records hundreds of thousands of clones, approximately 90% being singletons. These data were also reused for a study on human thymus T cells.

The specimen sequenced was thymocytes. The receptors stem from a boy under two years old with a congenital heart defect.

A few counts support this clone. The V call is TRBV27, the J call TRBJ1-1; no definite D call. The CDR3 runs to 15 residues. The germline gives CDR1 MNHEY, CDR2 SMNVEV (reference sequence). With 4 bases removed from V and 1 base from J, the gap between germline ends came to 13 bases. CDR3 sequence: CASSSCKDKNTEAFF. The CDR3 DNA sequence: TGTGCCAGCAGTTCCTGTAAAGACAAGAACACTGAAGCTTTCTTT.

The gene calls are TRBV19 and TRBJ2-2; possible D gene TRBD1, 6 bases. CDR1 is LNHDA, CDR2 SQIVND, per germline (reference sequence). CDR3 length: 16 amino acids. Between the trimmed V and J ends, which lost 3 bases and 6 bases, there was a span of 17 bases. The CDR3 nucleotides read TGTGCCAGTAGTATCATCAGGGGCGGCTACTCCGGGGAGCTGTTTTTT. It translates to CASSIIRGGYSGELFF.

Here the CDR3 reads CASSHRIRRGGETQYF. CDR3 DNA sequence: TGCGCCAGCAGCCATCGAATCCGGCGGGGAGGGGAGACCCAGTACTTC. The chain couples TRBV4-1 to TRBJ2-5, with 7 bases identical to TRBD2. V shed 3 bases and J 5 bases; nucleotides not matched to a gene: 12. This CDR3 has 16 amino acids. Germline V gene data show CDR1 as MGHRA and CDR2 as YSYEKL.

The genes are TRBV19 and TRBJ2-1, with 8 bases lining up with TRBD2. Trimming removed 4 bases from V and 5 bases from J; junction bases left unmatched: 7. This CDR3 is 15 amino acids long. The germline gives CDR1 LNHDA, CDR2 SQIVND (reference sequence). CDR3 bases: TGTGCCAGTAGTAGAGCGGGAGAATTAGACAATGAGCAGTTCTTC. Translated: CASSRAGELDNEQFF.

The CDR3 reads CAWSVQDRANEQYF. The DNA for the CDR3 is TGTGCCTGGAGTGTACAGGACAGGGCCAACGAGCAGTACTTC. The rearrangement joins TRBV30 to TRBJ2-7; 8 positions match TRBD1. CDR3 size: 14 residues. Germline V lookup: CDR1 GTSNPN, CDR2 SVGIG (reference sequence). V lost 0 bases to trimming and J lost 5 bases; unmatched junction nucleotides: 6.

DNA for the CDR3: TGCGCCAGCAGCCAAGTCGTGCGGGGGGTGGACACTGAAGCTTTCTTT. Translated: CASSQVVRGVDTEAFF. The rearrangement joins TRBV4-1 to TRBJ1-1, with D tentatively TRBD1 (5 bases). Trimming stripped 1 base from V and 3 bases from J, with 15 bases between. Germline V gives CDR1 MGHRA, CDR2 YSYEKL. The CDR3 extends over 16 amino acids.

The chain uses TRBV29-1 and TRBJ2-1, with a possible D match to TRBD1 (6 bases). Germline CDR1 reads SQVTM; CDR2 reads ANQGSEA. V lost 5 bases and J lost 0, with 11 bases in between. The CDR3 is made up of 14 amino acids. The CDR3 here is CSVQGWGSYNEQFF. The CDR3 DNA sequence: TGCAGCGTTCAGGGGTGGGGCTCCTACAATGAGCAGTTCTTC.

The chain links TRBV19 to TRBJ2-6; TRBD2 agrees at 7 bases. Germline V gene sequence: CDR1 LNHDA, CDR2 SQIVND (reference sequence). V lost 8 bases and J lost 1; bases outside the gene matches: 5. The CDR3 contains 15 residues. CDR3 sequence: CASCGRGSGANVLTF. CDR3 nucleotide sequence: TGTGCCAGTTGCGGGAGAGGGTCTGGGGCCAACGTCCTGACTTTC.

The chain links TRBV5-1 to TRBJ1-2; the D gene is possibly TRBD1 (5 bases). Germline V gene sequence: CDR1 SGHRS, CDR2 YFSETQ. The CDR3 totals 12 residues. The V gene lost 4 bases and the J gene lost 8 bases, with 12 bases spanning the gap. The CDR3 spells CASSMGLEGYTF. CDR3 nucleotides: TGCGCCAGCAGCATGGGACTAGAGGGCTACACCTTC.

V gene TRBV28 combines with J gene TRBJ1-1; 7 positions agree with TRBD1. Per the germline V gene, CDR1 is MDHEN and CDR2 is SYDVKM. The CDR3 spans 14 residues. V lost 7 bases and J lost 5; bases outside the gene matches: 10. CDR3 coding DNA: TGTGCCAGCAACCAGGGGCAGGGGGGAACTGAAGCTTTCTTT. It translates to CASNQGQGGTEAFF.

For this clone: Other DNA variants within this sample encode the same CDR3. V is TRBV27 and J is TRBJ1-2; 7 nucleotides align to TRBD1. J was trimmed by 2 bases and V by 3 bases; bases with no gene match: 3. The CDR3 length is 14 residues. Per germline, CDR1 MNHEY and CDR2 SMNVEV (reference sequence). The CDR3 nucleotides are TGTGCCAGCAGTTTCAACAGGGGCAACTATGGCTACACCTTC. As protein: CASSFNRGNYGYTF.